Each of the 5 T cell receptor beta chains below was sequenced from the same sample in a study of beta chain features in type 1 diabetes. Study findings and constraints: Moderate yet significant TCRB CDR3 shortening was seen in Type 1 diabetes patients in all four CD4+ subsets.

Expressed TCRB transcripts got sequenced, as all isolated RNA was reverse transcribed. The data were produced by immunoSEQ multiplex PCR, yet TCRdb's version contains in-frame clones alone and is incomplete. Of a few hundred thousand clones in the sample, roughly an eighth were seen once. No antigen is known for these receptors. Sequencing was performed on naive CD4+ T cells from blood. The receptors come from a man aged 30 to 39 with type 1 diabetes.

This rearrangement joins TRBV25-1 to TRBJ1-1; D unclear. In germline, CDR1 is MGHDK, CDR2 SYGVNS. Trimming took off 8 bases at V and 1 base at J, with 11 bases between the two ends. This CDR3 contains 13 residues. This CDR3 reads CASSFGRNTEAFF. The DNA for the CDR3 is TGTGCCAGCTCCTTCGGTCGGAACACTGAAGCTTTCTTT.

The chain links TRBV5-1 to TRBJ2-5, with 7 bases lining up with TRBD1. The germline gives CDR1 SGHRS, CDR2 YFSETQ. The CDR3 has 15 amino acids. With V trimmed by 4 bases and J by 1 base, 7 bases remained unmatched. DNA of the CDR3: TGCGCCAGCAGCCTCGTGGGACAGTCCCAAGAGACCCAGTACTTC. It encodes CASSLVGQSQETQYF.

In this sample, this clone turned up a few times. The chain links TRBV5-1 to TRBJ2-7; D perhaps matches TRBD2 (6 bases). Trimming removed 3 bases from V and 4 bases from J, with 11 bases in between. Germline values: CDR1 SGHRS, CDR2 YFSETQ. This CDR3 spans 13 amino acids. CDR3 in amino acids: CASSSDGTYEQYF. The CDR3 coding sequence is TGCGCCAGCAGCTCCGACGGGACTTACGAGCAGTACTTC.

This chain connects TRBV4-3 to TRBJ2-3, with TRBD2 matching 7 bases. This CDR3 region has 19 residues. The V gene's germline CDR1 is LGHNA and CDR2 YSLEER. The J segment lost 2 bases and the V segment lost 4 bases, leaving 18 bases of the junction unmatched. CDR3 residues: CASSPASFVGGSITDTQYF. The CDR3 DNA follows: TGCGCCAGCAGCCCAGCCAGCTTCGTGGGCGGGAGTATCACAGATACGCAGTATTTT.

This clone was picked up a small number of times. This chain uses TRBV4-1 with TRBJ1-5; unclear D gene. Germline V gene sequence: CDR1 MGHRA, CDR2 YSYEKL. The V gene lost 0 bases and the J gene lost 4 bases, with 13 bases spanning the gap. This CDR3 is built from 16 residues. In DNA, the CDR3 is TGCGCCAGCAGCCAAGAGCACCCGGTTAGAAATCAGCCCCAGCATTTT. Protein product: CASSQEHPVRNQPQHF.